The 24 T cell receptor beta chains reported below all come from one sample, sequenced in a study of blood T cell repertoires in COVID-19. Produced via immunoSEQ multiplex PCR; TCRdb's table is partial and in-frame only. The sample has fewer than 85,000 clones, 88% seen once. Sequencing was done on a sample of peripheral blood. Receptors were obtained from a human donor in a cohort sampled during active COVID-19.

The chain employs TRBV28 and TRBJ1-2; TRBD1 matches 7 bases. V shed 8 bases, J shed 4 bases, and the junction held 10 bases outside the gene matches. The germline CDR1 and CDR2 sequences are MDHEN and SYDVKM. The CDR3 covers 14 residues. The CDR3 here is CASPPGQVSYGYTF. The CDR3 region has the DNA TGTGCCAGCCCTCCCGGACAGGTCTCCTATGGCTACACCTTC.

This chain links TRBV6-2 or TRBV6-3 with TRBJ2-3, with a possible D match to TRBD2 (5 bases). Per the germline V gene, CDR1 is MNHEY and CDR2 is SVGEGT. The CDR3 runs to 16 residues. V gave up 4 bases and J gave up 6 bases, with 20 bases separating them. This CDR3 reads CASSSPRAVTGDTQYF. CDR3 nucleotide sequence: TGTGCCAGCAGTTCCCCTCGCGCGGTTACGGGGGATACGCAGTATTTT.

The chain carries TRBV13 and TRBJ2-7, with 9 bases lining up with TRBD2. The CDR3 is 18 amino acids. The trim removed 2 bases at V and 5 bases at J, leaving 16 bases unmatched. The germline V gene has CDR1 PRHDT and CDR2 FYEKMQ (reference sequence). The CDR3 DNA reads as TGTGCCAGCAGCTTAAGCGGGGGGAGGGGCATCCGTAGGGACGAGCAGTACTTC. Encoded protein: CASSLSGGRGIRRDEQYF. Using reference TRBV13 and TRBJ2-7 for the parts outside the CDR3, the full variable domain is AAGVIQSPRHLIKEKRETATLKCYPIPRHDTVYWYQQGPGQDPQFLISFYEKMQSDKGSIPDRFSAQQFSDYHSELNMSSLELGDSALYFCASSLSGGRGIRRDEQYFGPGTRLTVT.

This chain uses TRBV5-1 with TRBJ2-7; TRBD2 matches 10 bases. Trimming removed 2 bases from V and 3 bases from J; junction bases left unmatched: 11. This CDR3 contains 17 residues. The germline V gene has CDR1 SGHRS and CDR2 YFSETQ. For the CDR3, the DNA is TGCGCCAGCAGCTTTGGACTAGCGGCCCGGCCTGACTACGAGCAGTACTTC. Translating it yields CASSFGLAARPDYEQYF.

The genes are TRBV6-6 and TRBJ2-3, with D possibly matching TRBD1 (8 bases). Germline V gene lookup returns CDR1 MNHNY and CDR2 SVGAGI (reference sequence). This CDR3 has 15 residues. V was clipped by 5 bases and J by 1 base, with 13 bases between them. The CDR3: CASSTGGGGTDTQYF. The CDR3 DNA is TGTGCCAGCAGTACAGGGGGAGGGGGCACAGATACGCAGTATTTT.

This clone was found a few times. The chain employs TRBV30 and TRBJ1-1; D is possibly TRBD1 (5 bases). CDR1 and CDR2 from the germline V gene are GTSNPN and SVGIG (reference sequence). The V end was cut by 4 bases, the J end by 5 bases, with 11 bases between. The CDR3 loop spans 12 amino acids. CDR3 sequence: CAWNQGGTEAFF. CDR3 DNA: TGTGCCTGGAATCAGGGAGGGACTGAAGCTTTCTTT.

The CDR3 is CASSLGGQGVYTEAFF. The CDR3 DNA follows: TGTGCCAGCAGTTTAGGGGGACAGGGGGTGTACACTGAAGCTTTCTTT. This chain connects TRBV28 to TRBJ1-1, with 11 nucleotides matching TRBD1. The CDR3 totals 16 residues. Germline V gene data show CDR1 as MDHEN and CDR2 as SYDVKM. J lost 3 bases, V lost 2 bases, and 5 bases had no gene match.

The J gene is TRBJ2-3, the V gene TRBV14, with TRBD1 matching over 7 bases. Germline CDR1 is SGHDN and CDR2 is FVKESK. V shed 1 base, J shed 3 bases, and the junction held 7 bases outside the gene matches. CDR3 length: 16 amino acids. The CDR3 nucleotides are TGTGCCAGCAGCCAAGGCCGAGGGGGCACGACAGATACGCAGTATTTT. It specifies CASSQGRGGTTDTQYF.

CDR3 sequence (DNA): TGTGCCAGCTCATTTCCTACCGGGACAGGGGGCAATCAGCCCCAGCATTTT. It specifies CASSFPTGTGGNQPQHF. The genes are TRBV18 and TRBJ1-5, with 10 positions matching TRBD1. V trimming: 5 bases; J trimming: 2 bases; junction bases outside the gene matches: 9. Per the germline V gene, CDR1 is KGHSH and CDR2 is LQKENI. CDR3 length equals 17 residues.

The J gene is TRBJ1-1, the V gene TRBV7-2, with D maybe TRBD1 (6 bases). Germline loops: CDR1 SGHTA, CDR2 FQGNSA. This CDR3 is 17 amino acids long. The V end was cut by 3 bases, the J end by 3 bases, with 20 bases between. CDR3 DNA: TGTGCCAGCAGCTTCCTCGGCGGGGGGGCCCTCCACACTGAAGCTTTCTTT. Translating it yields CASSFLGGGALHTEAFF.

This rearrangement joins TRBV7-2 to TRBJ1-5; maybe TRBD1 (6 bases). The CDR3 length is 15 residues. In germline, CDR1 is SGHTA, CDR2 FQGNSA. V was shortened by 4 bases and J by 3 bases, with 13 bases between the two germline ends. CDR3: CASSSLRDTNQPQHF. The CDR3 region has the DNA TGTGCCAGCAGCTCTCTCCGGGACACCAATCAGCCCCAGCATTTT.

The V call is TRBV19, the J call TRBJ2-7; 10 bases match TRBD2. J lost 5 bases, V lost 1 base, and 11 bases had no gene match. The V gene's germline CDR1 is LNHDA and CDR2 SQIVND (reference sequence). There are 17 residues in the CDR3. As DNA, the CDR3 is TGTGCCAGTAGTATAGGGGCCCCTAGCGGGAGTTTCAACGAGCAGTACTTC. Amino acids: CASSIGAPSGSFNEQYF.

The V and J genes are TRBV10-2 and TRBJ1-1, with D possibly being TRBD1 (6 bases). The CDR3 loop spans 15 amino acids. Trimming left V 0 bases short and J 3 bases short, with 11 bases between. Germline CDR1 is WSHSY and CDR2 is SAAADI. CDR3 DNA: TGCGCCAGCAGTGAGTCGGGGGCGAGGGACACTGAAGCTTTCTTT. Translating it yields CASSESGARDTEAFF.

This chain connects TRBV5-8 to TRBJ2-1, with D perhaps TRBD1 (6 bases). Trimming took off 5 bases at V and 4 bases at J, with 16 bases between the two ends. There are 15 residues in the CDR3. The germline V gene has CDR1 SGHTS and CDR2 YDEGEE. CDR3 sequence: CASSFTGYGYNEQFF. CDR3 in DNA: TGTGCCAGCAGTTTTACAGGGTACGGGTACAATGAGCAGTTCTTC.

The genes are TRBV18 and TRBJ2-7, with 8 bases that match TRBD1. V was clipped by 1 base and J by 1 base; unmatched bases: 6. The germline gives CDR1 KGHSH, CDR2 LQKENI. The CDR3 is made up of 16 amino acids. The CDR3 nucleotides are TGTGCCAGCTCACCACGCGGGACAGGATTATCCTACGAGCAGTACTTC. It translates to CASSPRGTGLSYEQYF.

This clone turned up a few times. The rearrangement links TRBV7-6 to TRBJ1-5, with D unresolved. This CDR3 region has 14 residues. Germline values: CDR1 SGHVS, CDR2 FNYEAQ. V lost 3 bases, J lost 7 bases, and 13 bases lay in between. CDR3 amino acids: CASSFSRGGQPQHF. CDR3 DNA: TGTGCCAGCAGCTTCTCCCGAGGAGGCCAGCCCCAGCATTTT.

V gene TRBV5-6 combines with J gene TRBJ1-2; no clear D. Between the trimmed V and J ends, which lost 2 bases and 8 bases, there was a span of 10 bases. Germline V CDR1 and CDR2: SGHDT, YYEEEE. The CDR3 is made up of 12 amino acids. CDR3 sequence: CASSLGSGGYTF. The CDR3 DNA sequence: TGTGCCAGCAGCTTAGGCTCCGGGGGCTACACCTTC.

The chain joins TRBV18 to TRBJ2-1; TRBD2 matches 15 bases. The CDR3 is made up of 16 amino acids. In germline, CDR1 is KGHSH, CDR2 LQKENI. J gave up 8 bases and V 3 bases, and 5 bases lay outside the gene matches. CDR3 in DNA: TGTGCCAGCTCACCGAGGACTAGCGGGAGGGCCTATGAGCAGTTCTTC. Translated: CASSPRTSGRAYEQFF.

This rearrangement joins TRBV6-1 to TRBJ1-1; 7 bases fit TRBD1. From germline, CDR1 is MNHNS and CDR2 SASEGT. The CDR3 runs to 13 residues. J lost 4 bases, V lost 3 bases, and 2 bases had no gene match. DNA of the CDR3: TGTGCCAGCAGTGAGTCAGGGGGCACTGAAGCTTTCTTT. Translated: CASSESGGTEAFF.

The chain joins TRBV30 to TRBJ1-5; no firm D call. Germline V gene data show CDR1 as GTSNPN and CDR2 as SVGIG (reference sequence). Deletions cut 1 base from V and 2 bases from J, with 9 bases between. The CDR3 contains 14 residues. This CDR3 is CAWSGQGGNQPQHF. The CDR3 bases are TGTGCCTGGAGTGGACAAGGCGGCAATCAGCCCCAGCATTTT.

The CDR3 is CASSPRVLNTEAFF. CDR3 bases: TGTGCCAGCTCACCCAGGGTTTTGAACACTGAAGCTTTCTTT. This rearrangement joins TRBV18 to TRBJ1-1; a weak D match, TRBD1 (5 bases). Germline V lookup: CDR1 KGHSH, CDR2 LQKENI. The CDR3 contains 14 residues. Trimming pared 3 bases from V and 0 bases from J, leaving 8 bases between.

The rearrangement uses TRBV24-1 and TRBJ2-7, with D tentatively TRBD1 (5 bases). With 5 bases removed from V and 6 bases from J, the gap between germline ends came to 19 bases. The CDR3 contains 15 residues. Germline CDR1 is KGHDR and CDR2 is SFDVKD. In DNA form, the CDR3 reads TGTGCCACCAGTGCCAGGGTTTCAGGTTATGGCGAGCAGTACTTC. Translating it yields CATSARVSGYGEQYF.

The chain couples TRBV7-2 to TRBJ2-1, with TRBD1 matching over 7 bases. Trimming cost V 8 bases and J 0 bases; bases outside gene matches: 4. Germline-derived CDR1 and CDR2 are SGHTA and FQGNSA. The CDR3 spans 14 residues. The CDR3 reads CASASGGSYNEQFF. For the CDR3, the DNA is TGTGCCAGCGCTTCAGGGGGCTCCTACAATGAGCAGTTCTTC.

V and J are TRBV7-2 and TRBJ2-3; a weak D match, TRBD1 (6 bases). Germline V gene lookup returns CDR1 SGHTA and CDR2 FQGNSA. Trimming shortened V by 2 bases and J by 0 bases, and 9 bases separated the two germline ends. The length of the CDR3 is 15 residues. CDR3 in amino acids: CASSLTGTSTDTQYF. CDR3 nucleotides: TGTGCCAGCAGCTTAACCGGGACAAGCACAGATACGCAGTATTTT.